This TCR beta chain is from a study of cytomegalovirus exposure and HLA in healthy donors. The PCR made use of 60 Vbeta and 13 Jbeta primers. The method was immunoSEQ multiplex PCR; TCRdb's version includes in-frame clones alone and lacks a portion of them. The sample holds roughly 170,000 clones, about four fifths seen once. This clone was seen only a few times. What it recognizes is unknown. Study findings and constraints: What a later analysis reportedly showed was that an Asian-associated ancestry cluster had fewer N-insertions than the roughly 670-donor mean. In a later analysis, HLA-associated beta chains showed higher expansion and lower generation probabilities than comparable chains. Reports showed the classifier diagnosing cytomegalovirus status with high specificity and sensitivity. Later genetic work tied a missense DCLRE1C variant to beta-chain V and J trimming.

Sequencing was done on a sample of PBMCs. The sequence came from a man between 18 and 35 years old in good health and CMV-seronegative.

The CDR3 bases are TGTGCCAGCAGCTTAGAGAGGTCATCTTCACCCCTCCACTTT. Encoded protein: CASSLERSSSPLHF. The V call is TRBV5-4, the J call TRBJ1-6; D remains unclear. V was trimmed by 2 bases and J by 9 bases, leaving 12 bases between them. The CDR3 length is 14 residues. Germline V gene data show CDR1 as SGHNT and CDR2 as YYREEE (reference sequence).